This T cell receptor beta chain was profiled in a study of blood T cell repertoires in COVID-19. Study-level background: Samples representing acute and convalescent COVID-19 were sourced from the United States, Italy and Spain. In each case, the material was cDNA or gDNA derived from T cells, B-cell-depleted T cells, or PBMCs.

This clone was counted once. The trim removed 4 bases at V and 5 bases at J, leaving 9 bases unmatched. Germline V gene sequence: CDR1 MNHEY, CDR2 SMNVEV (reference sequence). This CDR3 has 16 residues. Clones were sequenced by immunoSEQ multiplex PCR, and TCRdb holds only the in-frame ones, with some missing. The sample lists approximately 450,000 clones, 75% to 90% occurring once. The chain uses TRBV27 and TRBJ2-5; 11 bases align to TRBD2. The sequencing sample was made of peripheral blood. The TCR comes from a woman between 25 and 40 years old with acute or convalescent COVID-19. The CDR3 spells CASSSGTSGRRETQYF. Here the CDR3 DNA reads TGTGCCAGCAGTTCCGGGACTAGCGGACGGCGGGAGACCCAGTACTTC.